This is a list of T cell receptor beta chains from one sample in a study of shared clonotypes between healthy human individuals. The assay was immunoSEQ multiplex PCR, and TCRdb's table has in-frame clones only and misses some. The data hold about 580,000 clones, with 95% to 98% observed a single time. The sequenced sample was naive CD8+ T cells sorted from blood. These receptor sequences come from a man aged 25 to 40 in good health. The CDR3 runs from the conserved cysteine through the conserved F or W. D genes are given only for firm matches. Clone sizes are given selectively: once, few, many, or a class where the clone is expanded.

V	D	size	J	CDR3	DNA
TRBV9	-	-	TRBJ2-2	CASSAPGNTGELFF	TGTGCCAGCAGCGCCCCCGGAAACACCGGGGAGCTGTTTTTT
TRBV7-9	-	-	TRBJ2-1	CASSFPGPNEQFF	TGTGCCAGCAGCTTCCCGGGCCCAAATGAGCAGTTCTTC
TRBV7-7	-	-	TRBJ2-1	CASSPGLSSYNEQFF	TGTGCCAGCAGCCCGGGCCTTAGCTCCTACAATGAGCAGTTCTTC
TRBV11-2	-	-	TRBJ2-7	CASSLNVGWGGGEQYF	TGTGCCAGCAGCTTAAACGTAGGGTGGGGTGGGGGCGAGCAGTACTTC
TRBV7-9	-	-	TRBJ2-5	CASSPPGHGVETQYF	TGTGCCAGCAGCCCGCCTGGGCATGGAGTAGAGACCCAGTACTTC
TRBV4-1	-	-	TRBJ2-2	CASSPRLTGELFF	TGCGCCAGCAGCCCGAGGCTTACCGGGGAGCTGTTTTTT
TRBV27	TRBD2	-	TRBJ2-3	CASSLFSLAGTDTQYF	TGTGCCAGCAGTTTATTTTCGCTAGCGGGAACAGATACGCAGTATTTT
TRBV11-2	-	-	TRBJ2-2	CASSLGDDDFIGELFF	TGTGCCAGCAGCTTAGGCGACGACGATTTTATCGGGGAGCTGTTTTTT
TRBV7-9	TRBD1	-	TRBJ2-1	CASSPRTGPEQFF	TGTGCCAGCAGCCCTAGGACAGGTCCTGAGCAGTTCTTC
TRBV11-2	TRBD2	-	TRBJ2-1	CASSLVWTSGRRLSFF	TGTGCCAGCAGCTTAGTATGGACTAGCGGGAGACGTCTCTCGTTCTTC
TRBV11-2	-	-	TRBJ2-5	CASSLIGGAAETQYF	TGTGCCAGCAGCTTAATTGGGGGGGCCGCAGAGACCCAGTACTTC
TRBV7-2	TRBD2	-	TRBJ2-7	CASSSSTSGRDISYEQYF	TGTGCCAGCAGCTCCTCGACTAGCGGGAGGGATATCTCCTACGAGCAGTACTTC
TRBV5-4	-	-	TRBJ2-3	CASSLDDTDTQYF	TGTGCCAGCAGCTTGGACGACACAGATACGCAGTATTTT
TRBV7-3	-	-	TRBJ2-7	CASSPHAGSPYEQYF	TGTGCCAGCAGCCCCCACGCCGGGTCCCCCTACGAGCAGTACTTC
TRBV6-5	TRBD2	-	TRBJ2-7	CASSYSRASGSFEQYF	TGTGCCAGCAGTTACTCACGGGCTAGCGGGAGTTTCGAGCAGTACTTC
TRBV7-9	-	-	TRBJ1-5	CASSHDRPPQHF	TGTGCCAGCAGCCATGATAGGCCGCCCCAGCATTTT
TRBV29-1	TRBD1	-	TRBJ1-1	CSVDPGQPNTEAFF	TGCAGCGTGGACCCGGGACAGCCGAACACTGAAGCTTTCTTT
TRBV6-1	-	-	TRBJ1-5	CASRLSLRDQPQHF	TGTGCCAGCAGACTGAGTCTGCGGGATCAGCCCCAGCATTTT
TRBV7-6	TRBD1	-	TRBJ1-4	CASSSTGVEKLFF	TGTGCCAGCAGCTCGACAGGGGTTGAAAAACTGTTTTTT
TRBV9	TRBD1	-	TRBJ1-1	CASSVQGGRANTEAFF	TGTGCCAGCAGCGTACAGGGGGGACGTGCAAACACTGAAGCTTTCTTT
TRBV7-9	-	-	TRBJ2-1	CASSFPTRDSKNEQFF	TGTGCCAGCAGCTTCCCCACTAGGGATTCCAAGAATGAGCAGTTCTTC
TRBV7-9	-	-	TRBJ2-1	CASRHAMEDEQFF	TGTGCCAGCAGACATGCCATGGAGGATGAGCAGTTCTTC
TRBV4-1	-	-	TRBJ2-7	CASSQEEGWSYEQYF	TGCGCCAGCAGCCAAGAAGAGGGTTGGAGCTACGAGCAGTACTTC
TRBV15	-	-	TRBJ2-7	CATSREKRGLDYEQYF	TGTGCCACCAGCAGAGAAAAACGGGGGCTTGACTACGAGCAGTACTTC
TRBV9	-	-	TRBJ1-5	CASSVAGTPHQPQHF	TGTGCCAGCAGCGTAGCAGGCACCCCTCATCAGCCCCAGCATTTT
TRBV28	-	-	TRBJ1-5	CASSFGGGGGNQPQHF	TGTGCCAGCAGTTTCGGGGGGGGCGGCGGCAATCAGCCCCAGCATTTT
TRBV19	-	-	TRBJ1-1	CASKYGEAFF	TGTGCCAGTAAGTACGGGGAAGCTTTCTTT
TRBV7-8	TRBD2	-	TRBJ2-3	CASSFNTGTSGRVTTDTQYF	TGTGCCAGCAGCTTTAATACCGGGACTAGCGGGAGGGTTACGACAGATACGCAGTATTTT
TRBV4-1	-	-	TRBJ1-1	CASSHERGAFTEAFF	TGCGCCAGCAGCCATGAGAGGGGGGCTTTCACTGAAGCTTTCTTT
TRBV29-1	-	-	TRBJ2-5	CSVEDVGNEQETQYF	TGCAGCGTTGAAGATGTAGGTAACGAACAAGAGACCCAGTACTTC
TRBV7-9	TRBD1	-	TRBJ2-1	CASSADRGFYNEQFF	TGTGCCAGCAGCGCGGACAGGGGGTTTTACAATGAGCAGTTCTTC
TRBV7-9	TRBD2	-	TRBJ2-3	CASSDNELSGNSDTQYF	TGTGCCAGCAGCGATAACGAACTTAGCGGGAACTCAGATACGCAGTATTTT
TRBV10-3	-	once	TRBJ2-7	CAISESGGRGYEQYF	TGTGCCATCAGTGAGTCGGGCGGTAGGGGCTACGAGCAGTACTTC
TRBV9	TRBD1	-	TRBJ2-7	CASSASNTGAPPYEQYF	TGTGCCAGCAGCGCATCAAACACAGGGGCCCCCCCCTACGAGCAGTACTTC
TRBV5-6	TRBD1	-	TRBJ2-7	CASSFRDRAPYEQYF	TGTGCCAGCAGCTTTCGGGACAGGGCCCCCTACGAGCAGTACTTC
TRBV10-3	TRBD2	-	TRBJ2-2	CAISDRTSAGGELFF	TGTGCCATCAGTGACCGGACTAGCGCCGGCGGGGAGCTGTTTTTT
TRBV6-1	-	-	TRBJ2-1	CASSVYQGYEQFF	TGTGCCAGCAGTGTGTATCAGGGGTACGAGCAGTTCTTC
TRBV19	-	-	TRBJ2-7	CASSISGGDDEQYF	TGTGCCAGTAGTATATCGGGGGGCGACGATGAGCAGTACTTC
TRBV6-5	TRBD1	-	TRBJ2-7	CASSFGQGATYEQYF	TGTGCCAGCAGTTTCGGACAGGGGGCCACCTACGAGCAGTACTTC
TRBV28	TRBD2	-	TRBJ2-1	CASSFTGLESYNEQFF	TGTGCCAGCAGCTTTACGGGACTAGAGTCCTACAATGAGCAGTTCTTC
TRBV27	-	-	TRBJ1-1	CATTPFPPVNTEAFF	TGTGCCACCACCCCTTTCCCTCCAGTGAACACTGAAGCTTTCTTT
TRBV11-1	-	-	TRBJ2-7	CASSSLDSPPTEQYF	TGTGCCAGCAGCTCTTTAGACAGTCCTCCTACGGAGCAGTACTTC
TRBV7-2	-	-	TRBJ1-2	CASSLVEAVPVIYGYTF	TGTGCCAGCAGCTTAGTTGAAGCTGTCCCGGTCATCTATGGCTACACCTTC
TRBV11-2	-	-	TRBJ1-1	CASSAPKDGMNTEAFF	TGTGCCAGCAGCGCCCCCAAAGACGGCATGAACACTGAAGCTTTCTTT
TRBV28	-	once	TRBJ2-7	CASSPQSYEQYF	TGTGCCAGCAGTCCCCAGAGCTACGAGCAGTACTTC
TRBV15	TRBD1	-	TRBJ1-5	CATSLGQPNQPQHF	TGTGCCACCAGTTTGGGACAGCCTAATCAGCCCCAGCATTTT